Given below is one T cell receptor beta chain in context. The antigen remains undetermined. The TCRbeta library incorporated unique molecular identifiers. TCRdb recomputed calls from the PCR reads with MiXCR, one row per CDR3 protein. The sample carries 450,000 to 550,000 distinct CDR3 sequences, approximately 10% recorded once. The record originates from a study of T-cell reconstitution after alpha-beta-depleted transplantation in children. Study-wide results and caveats: Most T-cell counts and diversity one year after the transplant came from T cells that were newly produced. Expanded graft clones, several hundred of them, were reportedly the source of alpha-beta T cells about two months after transplant. There were some patients whose high TCRbeta diversity at day 60 came from surviving recipient T cells and thymic progenitors.

Trimming stripped 0 bases from V and 0 bases from J, with 12 bases between. The CDR3 runs to 16 residues. Germline CDR1 and CDR2: SGDLS and YYNGEE. The receptor was isolated from a female patient between 2 and 15 years old who had a stem cell transplant for aplastic anemia, so the T cells may come from the graft donor. Source: PBMCs, mostly from graft donor cells, taken 180 days after TCRalphabeta/CD19-depleted stem cell transplant. The genes are TRBV9 and TRBJ2-5; D is unclear. DNA of the CDR3: TGTGCCAGCAGCGTAGATGATTGGGTGCACCAAGAGACCCAGTACTTC. This codes for CASSVDDWVHQETQYF.